One sample yielded the 9 T cell receptor beta chains listed below, sequenced in a study of T-cell reconstitution after alpha-beta-depleted transplantation in children. Unique molecular identifiers were incorporated during preparation of the TCRbeta library. MiXCR, run by TCRdb on the PCR reads, gives a single entry per CDR3 protein. The sample lists about 640,000 distinct CDR3 sequences, around 16% occurring once. Sequencing used PBMCs from the stem cell graft donor, obtained from the stem cell graft. Receptors originate from a human donor who donated a stem cell graft to a child with acute myeloid leukemia.

The V call is TRBV28, the J call TRBJ1-4; D unclear. Germline assignment: CDR1 MDHEN and CDR2 SYDVKM. V lost 1 base and J lost 7, with 16 bases in between. This CDR3 is 16 amino acids long. The CDR3 DNA follows: TGTGCCAGCAGTTTATCGTGGAGGGTATCAGGTGAAAAACTGTTTTTT. Translated, it gives CASSLSWRVSGEKLFF.

Comments on this clonotype: Being one base from a much bigger clone, this may be a read error. V is TRBV20-1 and J is TRBJ2-1, with D perhaps given as TRBD1 or TRBD2 (5 bases each). This CDR3 has 15 amino acids. CDR1 and CDR2 from the germline V gene are DFQATT and SNEGSKA (reference sequence). V lost 1 base to trimming and J lost 3 bases, with 13 bases between them. DNA of the CDR3: TGCAGTGCTAGAGGGGACGGAAGCTTCTACAATGAGCAGTTCTTC. It specifies CSARGDGSFYNEQFF.

This clonotype was observed a handful of times. The chain links TRBV6-2 or TRBV6-3 to TRBJ2-5, with D hard to call. Trimming removed 7 bases from V and 4 bases from J, with 16 bases in between. The CDR3 loop spans 14 amino acids. Germline V gene lookup returns CDR1 MNHEY and CDR2 SVGEGT. The CDR3 coding sequence is TGTGCCAGCATTGACCCAGGTGATGTAGAGACCCAGTACTTC. Its translation: CASIDPGDVETQYF.

There are many counts of this clonotype. V gene TRBV7-6 combines with J gene TRBJ2-5; 7 bases are a match to TRBD1. This CDR3 contains 13 residues. V gave up 5 bases and J gave up 4 bases; unmatched junction bases: 4. Germline-derived CDR1 and CDR2 are SGHVS and FNYEAQ. The CDR3 DNA follows: TGTGCCAGCAGCCCGAACAGGGGAGAGACCCAGTACTTC. This sequence encodes CASSPNRGETQYF.

A remark on this clonotype: A much larger clone is a single base away; this may be a read error. V gene TRBV20-1 combines with J gene TRBJ1-1; 10 nucleotides align to TRBD1. The CDR3 spans 11 residues. From germline, CDR1 is DFQATT and CDR2 SNEGSKA (reference sequence). DNA for the CDR3: TGCAGTGAGACAGGGGGCACTGAATCTTTCTTT. Its protein is CSETGGTESFF.

Many counts were recorded for this clonotype. The V call is TRBV6-1, the J call TRBJ1-5; 7 bases agree with TRBD1. Germline V gives CDR1 MNHNS, CDR2 SASEGT. J lost 4 bases, V lost 6 bases, and 9 bases had no gene match. The CDR3 loop spans 15 amino acids. As DNA, the CDR3 is TGTGCCAGCAGGCCGACAGGGTGGACAAATCAGCCCCAGCATTTT. This gives the protein CASRPTGWTNQPQHF.

Ten or more counts support this clonotype. The chain recombines TRBV20-1 with TRBJ1-5; D remains ambiguous. The CDR3 has 14 residues. Germline loops: CDR1 DFQATT, CDR2 SNEGSKA (reference sequence). The V end lost 6 bases, the J end lost 0 bases, and 12 bases lay between the germline ends. The CDR3 reads CSAQAPYSNQPQHF. Here the CDR3 DNA reads TGCAGTGCACAAGCCCCTTATAGCAATCAGCCCCAGCATTTT.

The chain employs TRBV7-2 and TRBJ1-6; 7 bases map to TRBD1. This CDR3 comprises 16 residues. Germline CDR1 and CDR2: SGHTA and FQGNSA. Germline trimming cut 3 bases from V and 11 bases from J; bases unmatched to any gene: 13. CDR3 nucleotide sequence: TGTGCCAGCAGCTTTTCCGGGACAGTAATTACGCCACCCCTCCACTTT. The encoded protein is CASSFSGTVITPPLHF.

The V and J genes are TRBV11-2 and TRBJ2-3; 12 bases match TRBD1. CDR1 and CDR2 (germline): SGHAT, FQNNGV. The ends lost 0 bases at V and 5 bases at J; junction bases unmatched: 9. The CDR3 runs to 18 residues. CDR3 coding DNA: TGTGCCAGCAGCTTAGATCTTGTCCGGGACAGGGGGCGAGATACGCAGTATTTT. This translates into CASSLDLVRDRGRDTQYF.